The 9 T cell receptor beta chains in this list originate from one sample, sequenced in a study of blood T cells in healthy people across ages. Alongside a J-beta primer mix, a sample-barcoded 5' primer served in a second PCR lasting roughly 6 to 12 cycles. From the 5' RACE reads, TCRdb called clonotypes with MiXCR, one entry per CDR3 protein. This sample has under 2 million distinct CDR3 sequences, with approximately 32% found just once. The specimen was blood. These receptors were obtained from a woman in her thirties in good health.

Many counts were recorded for this clonotype. The CDR3 protein is CASSPGLAGVDEQYF. The CDR3 DNA sequence: TGCGCCAGCAGCCCGGGACTAGCGGGAGTGGACGAGCAGTACTTC. This chain joins TRBV5-1 and TRBJ2-7, with TRBD2 identical over 14 bases. This CDR3 has 15 amino acids. CDR1 and CDR2 from the germline V gene are SGHRS and YFSETQ. V was clipped by 4 bases and J by 5 bases; unmatched bases: 5.

The chain links TRBV5-1 to TRBJ1-4; D may be TRBD1 (5 bases). CDR1 and CDR2 (germline): SGHRS, YFSETQ. Trimming removed 5 bases from V and 3 bases from J, with 17 bases in between. This CDR3 region has 16 residues. The CDR3 spells CASSRIGVGANEKLFF. Written as DNA, the CDR3 is TGCGCCAGCAGTCGTATAGGGGTAGGAGCTAATGAAAAACTGTTTTTT.

The V gene is TRBV4-2, the J gene TRBJ2-3; 9 positions agree with TRBD2. Germline-derived CDR1 and CDR2 are LGHNA and YNFKEQ. V lost 4 bases to trimming and J lost 0 bases; unmatched junction nucleotides: 8. This CDR3 comprises 17 residues. The CDR3 DNA reads as TGTGCCAGCAGCCCCTACAAGGGACTAGCTAGCACAGATACGCAGTATTTT. It specifies CASSPYKGLASTDTQYF.

The genes are TRBV5-6 and TRBJ2-1; D unresolved. Germline CDR1 and CDR2: SGHDT and YYEEEE. There are 12 residues in the CDR3. V was cut by 7 bases and J by 7 bases, with 12 bases left in between. CDR3 sequence: CASGYVGNEQFF. DNA of the CDR3: TGTGCCAGCGGATACGTTGGGAATGAGCAGTTCTTC.

The chain carries TRBV6-4 and TRBJ2-7; no firm D call. CDR3 length: 10 residues. Trimming pared 10 bases from V and 6 bases from J, leaving 10 bases between. Germline V gene data show CDR1 as MRHNA and CDR2 as SNTAGT. CDR3 loop: CATTMPEQYF. The CDR3, as DNA: TGTGCCACCACCATGCCCGAGCAGTACTTC.

The chain is built from TRBV20-1 and TRBJ2-4, with a weak D call TRBD1 (5 bases). The DNA end favors TRBJ2-7, so the J call may be wrong. This CDR3 is 13 amino acids long. Germline V gene sequence: CDR1 DFQATT, CDR2 SNEGSKA (reference sequence). CDR3 bases: TGCAGTGCTAGGTGGCAGGGATTAGGCGAGCAGTACTTC. Translation gives CSARWQGLGEQYF.

The chain combines TRBV2 with TRBJ1-5, with D unclear. Deletions cut 3 bases from V and 9 bases from J, with 9 bases between. The CDR3 length is 12 residues. Germline V CDR1 and CDR2: SNHLY, FYNNEI. This CDR3 reads CASSDAARPQHF. The CDR3, as DNA: TGTGCCAGCAGTGATGCGGCCAGGCCCCAGCATTTT.

The chain employs TRBV20-1 and TRBJ1-1; no clear D. The CDR3 covers 13 residues. Germline CDR1 and CDR2: DFQATT and SNEGSKA (reference sequence). The V gene lost 2 bases and the J gene lost 4 bases, with 11 bases spanning the gap. For the CDR3, the DNA is TGCAGTGCTAGATCCGCCCTGGGCACTGAAGCTTTCTTT. Translating gives CSARSALGTEAFF.

Only a few counts were recorded for this clonotype. The chain uses TRBV7-3 and TRBJ2-3; D tentatively reads TRBD1 or TRBD2 (5 bases each). The CDR3 spans 16 residues. In germline, CDR1 is SGHTA, CDR2 FQGTGA. V lost 5 bases, J lost 0 bases, and 15 bases lay in between. CDR3 bases: TGTGCCAGCAGCACTGGGACGGCGACTAGCACAGATACGCAGTATTTT. Translated: CASSTGTATSTDTQYF.